This T cell receptor beta chain emerged from a study of regulatory T cells in long-lasting Graves disease. Documented time point: newly diagnosed GD, antithyroid drugs for less than 3 months. Generation of the TCR library employed RNA extracted from PBMCs. Sequencing libraries for TCR beta were prepared with iRepertoire HTBI primers and Arm-PCR of CDR3 regions. TCRdb reprocessed the multiplex PCR reads via MiXCR and lists one record per CDR3 protein. The table records about 220,000 distinct CDR3 sequences, roughly 18% of them present only once. This same sample was also taken into another study, of T cells in Graves' hyperthyroidism and ophthalmopathy.

This receptor was obtained from a woman aged 25 to 39 with Graves disease. The starting material was peripheral blood mononuclear cells (PBMCs), obtained at new diagnosis, from a patient treated with antithyroid drugs.

CDR3 loop: CASSYRLGYGYTF. Here the CDR3 DNA reads TGTGCCAGCAGTTACCGACTGGGGTATGGCTACACCTTC. This chain joins TRBV27 and TRBJ1-2, with D hard to call. The CDR3 extends over 13 amino acids. V lost 4 bases to trimming and J lost 5 bases, with 11 bases between them. CDR1 and CDR2 (germline): MNHEY, SMNVEV (reference sequence).